Listed here is a single TCR beta chain. Here immunoSEQ multiplex PCR was the method, and the copy in TCRdb shows in-frame clones only, minus some. Altogether approximately 45,000 clones are present, approximately 90% being singletons, with the ten largest covering 20% to 25%. The source of the sample is a study of control samples from healthy donors and cancer patients. Germline V gene sequence: CDR1 SGHRS, CDR2 YFSETQ. This CDR3 is 14 amino acids long. V was pared by 4 bases and J by 0 bases, with 8 bases between. This sequence was found in a woman aged 35 to 49 with head and neck cancer. Sequenced material: PBMCs. The chain combines TRBV5-1 with TRBJ2-1; unclear D gene. The CDR3 nucleotides read TGCGCCAGCAGCACTTCAAGCTCCTACAATGAGCAGTTCTTC. It encodes CASSTSSSYNEQFF.